Below, 13 T cell receptor beta chains from the same sample are listed, as sequenced in a study of cytomegalovirus exposure and HLA in healthy donors. It was with 60 Vbeta and 13 Jbeta primers that the PCR ran. The data were produced by immunoSEQ multiplex PCR, yet TCRdb's version contains in-frame clones alone and is incomplete. The profile shows about 160,000 clones, roughly 80% of them singletons. The sequencing input was PBMCs. The receptors derive from a woman aged 50 to 60 in good health and CMV-seropositive.

The chain combines TRBV5-8 with TRBJ1-2; no clear D gene. Trimming removed 4 bases from V and 4 bases from J, with 20 bases in between. This CDR3 region has 16 residues. CDR1 and CDR2 from the germline V gene are SGHTS and YDEGEE. This CDR3 reads CASSLTGGSDSYGYTF. DNA of the CDR3: TGTGCCAGCAGCCTTACCGGAGGATCAGATTCCTATGGCTACACCTTC.

The chain uses TRBV6-1 and TRBJ2-5; D is ambiguous. Germline loops: CDR1 MNHNS, CDR2 SASEGT. The CDR3 length is 13 residues. Trimming removed 3 bases from V and 0 bases from J, with 5 bases in between. The CDR3 DNA sequence: TGTGCCAGCAGTGACTCAGACCAAGAGACCCAGTACTTC. Translation: CASSDSDQETQYF.

V usage is TRBV28 and J usage is TRBJ2-7; D is undetermined. CDR1 and CDR2 from the germline V gene are MDHEN and SYDVKM. Trimming shortened V by 9 bases and J by 0 bases, and 9 bases separated the two germline ends. This CDR3 region has 12 residues. The CDR3 sequence: CASINSSYEQYF. CDR3 nucleotide sequence: TGTGCCAGTATCAACAGCTCCTACGAGCAGTACTTC.

This sequence joins TRBV29-1 and TRBJ1-6; a possible D gene is TRBD1 (5 bases). The CDR3 covers 13 residues. V was shortened by 5 bases and J by 5 bases, with 10 bases between the two germline ends. Germline values: CDR1 SQVTM, CDR2 ANQGSEA. CDR3 sequence: CSVSWGDNSPLHF. CDR3 DNA: TGCAGCGTTTCGTGGGGCGATAATTCACCCCTCCACTTT.

This clone showed up just a few times. The CDR3 here is CASSQTPSAISSYNEQFF. The DNA of the CDR3 is TGCGCCAGCAGCCAAACTCCGAGCGCCATCAGCTCCTACAATGAGCAGTTCTTC. The V and J genes are TRBV4-3 and TRBJ2-1; no definite D call. Germline CDR1 is LGHNA and CDR2 is YSLEER. V dropped 2 bases and J dropped 0 bases, with 17 bases sitting between them. The CDR3 extends over 18 amino acids.

The chain joins TRBV18 to TRBJ2-1; 9 bases map to TRBD1. Losses at the gene ends were 3 bases for V and 8 bases for J; bases not matched to a gene: 5. Germline CDR1 reads KGHSH; CDR2 reads LQKENI. The CDR3 consists of 14 residues. CDR3 bases: TGTGCCAGCTCACCTCGGACAGGGGCGGATGAGCAGTTCTTC. Translated: CASSPRTGADEQFF.

The chain has TRBV7-8 and TRBJ2-7; tentatively, D is TRBD1 (6 bases). The germline V gene encodes CDR1 SGHVS and CDR2 FQNEAQ. V lost 2 bases and J lost 2, with 16 bases in between. The CDR3 length is 16 residues. The CDR3 bases are TGTGCCAGCAGCTTAAGCGGAGGACAGACAACCTACGAGCAGTACTTC. It codes for CASSLSGGQTTYEQYF.

The genes are TRBV6-4 and TRBJ1-2; possible D gene TRBD1, 5 bases. Germline CDR1 MRHNA, CDR2 SNTAGT. V lost 1 base and J lost 4, with 13 bases in between. This CDR3 comprises 15 residues. CDR3: CASSDWTDSSYGYTF. The CDR3 coding sequence is TGTGCCAGCAGTGACTGGACCGACAGTTCCTATGGCTACACCTTC.

The chain links TRBV5-1 to TRBJ1-6; 8 bases align to TRBD1. J was trimmed by 7 bases and V by 0 bases; bases with no gene match: 0. Germline loops: CDR1 SGHRS, CDR2 YFSETQ. This CDR3 is 14 amino acids long. The CDR3 coding sequence is TGCGCCAGCAGCTTGGGACAGGGGAATTCACCCCTCCACTTT. This codes for CASSLGQGNSPLHF. The complete variable domain, with remaining parts taken from reference TRBV5-1 and TRBJ1-6, reads KAGVTQTPRYLIKTRGQQVTLSCSPISGHRSVSWYQQTPGQGLQFLFEYFSETQRNKGNFPGRFSGRQFSNSRSEMNVSTLELGDSALYLCASSLGQGNSPLHFGNGTRLTVT.

As to this clone: Given a much more abundant clone one base away, this may be a read error. This same CDR3 is encoded by further DNA sequences in the sample. The V and J genes are TRBV7-9 and TRBJ1-1; weak D call: TRBD1 (5 bases). Germline assignment: CDR1 SEHNR and CDR2 FQNEAQ (reference sequence). The CDR3 covers 13 residues. V lost 0 bases, J lost 5 bases, and 7 bases lay in between. DNA for the CDR3: TGTGCCAGCAGCTTAGCAGGGGATACTGAAGCTTTCTTT. This translates into CASSLAGDTEAFF.

This clone was observed once. The rearrangement joins TRBV10-3 to TRBJ2-5; 15 nucleotides line up with TRBD2. The CDR3 totals 18 residues. The germline V gene encodes CDR1 ENHRY and CDR2 SYGVKD. V dropped 4 bases and J dropped 1; count of bases not matched to a gene: 7. CDR3 DNA: TGTGCCATCAGTGGGGGGACTAGCGGGGGGACCTTCCAAGAGACCCAGTACTTC. Its protein is CAISGGTSGGTFQETQYF.

In its sample, this clone was seen once. The chain couples TRBV5-4 to TRBJ2-5; D ambiguous. The CDR3 consists of 13 residues. With 1 base removed from V and 2 bases from J, the gap between germline ends came to 6 bases. Germline CDR1 and CDR2: SGHNT and YYREEE (reference sequence). The CDR3 sequence is CASSLPSQETQYF. The CDR3 bases are TGTGCCAGCAGCTTGCCCAGTCAAGAGACCCAGTACTTC. Together with reference TRBV5-4 and TRBJ2-5, the CDR3 gives the full variable domain: ETGVTQSPTHLIKTRGQQVTLRCSSQSGHNTVSWYQQALGQGPQFIFQYYREEENGRGNFPPRFSGLQFPNYSSELNVNALELDDSALYLCASSLPSQETQYFGPGTRLLVL.

The chain has TRBV27 and TRBJ2-7; 8 bases map to TRBD1. J lost 7 bases, V lost 5 bases, and 7 bases had no gene match. Germline CDR1 reads MNHEY; CDR2 reads SMNVEV (reference sequence). This CDR3 comprises 13 residues. The CDR3 spells CASSPTGVREQYF. CDR3 nucleotide sequence: TGTGCCAGCAGTCCGACAGGGGTCCGGGAGCAGTACTTC.